Listed below are T cell receptor beta chains from one sample, sequenced in a study of shared clonotypes between healthy human individuals. Sequenced by immunoSEQ multiplex PCR; TCRdb stores in-frame clones only, minus some. The sample contains millions of clones, about 92% of which appear only once. What was sequenced was naive CD8+ T cells from PBMCs. Receptor source: a man between 18 and 35 years old in good health. Some clones in this sample may be carry-over from other donors' samples. The CDR3 runs from the conserved cysteine through the conserved F or W. A D gene is named only where the DNA matches it firmly. For some rows the clone size is stated as once, few or many, or as a class when expanded; others skip it.

CDR3 protein: CASSLGGILFQQYF; CDR3 DNA: TGTGCCAGCAGTTTAGGGGGGATTCTCTTCCAGCAGTACTTC; clone size: .; V gene: TRBV27; D gene: .; J gene: TRBJ2-7
CDR3 protein: CASSFGTGNTGELFF; CDR3 DNA: TGTGCCAGCAGCTTTGGGACAGGGAACACCGGGGAGCTGTTTTTT; clone size: .; V gene: TRBV7-6; D gene: TRBD1; J gene: TRBJ2-2
CDR3 protein: CASSDGWNNEQFF; CDR3 DNA: TGTGCCAGCTCGGACGGATGGAACAATGAGCAGTTCTTC; clone size: .; V gene: TRBV11-2; D gene: .; J gene: TRBJ2-1
CDR3 protein: CASREWDRGSNTEAFF; CDR3 DNA: TGTGCCAGCAGGGAATGGGACAGGGGCTCGAACACTGAAGCTTTCTTT; clone size: .; V gene: TRBV6-1; D gene: TRBD1; J gene: TRBJ1-1
CDR3 protein: CASSLGPGLAGATDTQYF; CDR3 DNA: TGTGCCAGCAGCTTAGGGCCGGGACTAGCGGGGGCCACAGATACGCAGTATTTT; clone size: .; V gene: TRBV7-3; D gene: TRBD2; J gene: TRBJ2-3
CDR3 protein: CASSLTSGLNTGELFF; CDR3 DNA: TGTGCCAGTAGTCTTACTAGCGGGTTAAACACCGGGGAGCTGTTTTTT; clone size: .; V gene: TRBV19; D gene: TRBD2; J gene: TRBJ2-2
CDR3 protein: CASSLVLGGANVLTF; CDR3 DNA: TGTGCCAGCAGCTTAGTCCTCGGTGGGGCCAACGTCCTGACTTTC; clone size: .; V gene: TRBV7-9; D gene: .; J gene: TRBJ2-6
CDR3 protein: CASSRRGGTTEQFF; CDR3 DNA: TGTGCCAGCAGCAGACGTGGGGGTACAACTGAGCAGTTCTTC; clone size: .; V gene: TRBV9; D gene: .; J gene: TRBJ2-1
CDR3 protein: CASSPRGYYEQYF; CDR3 DNA: TGTGCCAGCAGCCCCCGGGGGTACTACGAGCAGTACTTC; clone size: once; V gene: TRBV7-6; D gene: .; J gene: TRBJ2-7
CDR3 protein: CASSQGDSPSYEQYF; CDR3 DNA: TGCGCCAGCAGCCAAGGTGACAGCCCTTCCTACGAGCAGTACTTC; clone size: .; V gene: TRBV4-1; D gene: .; J gene: TRBJ2-7
CDR3 protein: CASSQDRGLRDGYTF; CDR3 DNA: TGCGCCAGCAGCCAAGATAGGGGGCTTAGGGATGGCTACACCTTC; clone size: .; V gene: TRBV4-3; D gene: TRBD1; J gene: TRBJ1-2
CDR3 protein: CASSLGNLNTEAFF; CDR3 DNA: TGTGCCAGCAGCTTAGGGAATTTGAACACTGAAGCTTTCTTT; clone size: .; V gene: TRBV7-8; D gene: .; J gene: TRBJ1-1
CDR3 protein: CASSKVQVPINTEAFF; CDR3 DNA: TGTGCCAGCAGCAAGGTACAGGTTCCAATCAACACTGAAGCTTTCTTT; clone size: .; V gene: TRBV7-9; D gene: .; J gene: TRBJ1-1
CDR3 protein: CASSSRDGSDTQYF; CDR3 DNA: TGTGCCAGCAGCTCCCGGGACGGATCAGATACGCAGTATTTT; clone size: .; V gene: TRBV7-9; D gene: .; J gene: TRBJ2-3
CDR3 protein: CASSQDPAPWDGYTF; CDR3 DNA: TGTGCCAGCAGCCAAGACCCGGCTCCCTGGGATGGCTACACCTTC; clone size: .; V gene: TRBV14; D gene: .; J gene: TRBJ1-2
CDR3 protein: CASSESETQYF; CDR3 DNA: TGTGCCAGCAGTGAATCCGAGACCCAGTACTTC; clone size: .; V gene: TRBV25-1; D gene: .; J gene: TRBJ2-5
CDR3 protein: CASSHSGGGSYEQYF; CDR3 DNA: TGTGCCAGCAGCCATTCAGGGGGCGGATCCTACGAGCAGTACTTC; clone size: once; V gene: TRBV27; D gene: TRBD1; J gene: TRBJ2-7
CDR3 protein: CASSPRTGGEAFF; CDR3 DNA: TGTGCCAGCAGCCCGCGGACAGGGGGCGAAGCTTTCTTT; clone size: .; V gene: TRBV11-3; D gene: TRBD1; J gene: TRBJ1-1
CDR3 protein: CASSQEPYEQYF; CDR3 DNA: TGCGCCAGCAGCCAAGAACCGTACGAGCAGTACTTC; clone size: .; V gene: TRBV4-1; D gene: .; J gene: TRBJ2-7
CDR3 protein: CASSSTGVYTF; CDR3 DNA: TGTGCCAGCAGCTCAACAGGGGTCTACACCTTC; clone size: .; V gene: TRBV9; D gene: TRBD1; J gene: TRBJ1-2
CDR3 protein: CASSLGQSGYEQYF; CDR3 DNA: TGTGCCAGCAGTTTAGGGCAGAGTGGCTACGAGCAGTACTTC; clone size: .; V gene: TRBV27; D gene: .; J gene: TRBJ2-7
CDR3 protein: CASSAPGTAGDTQYF; CDR3 DNA: TGTGCCAGCAGCGCCCCCGGGACAGCTGGCGATACGCAGTATTTT; clone size: .; V gene: TRBV7-8; D gene: TRBD1; J gene: TRBJ2-3
CDR3 protein: CASSHPGLRGELFF; CDR3 DNA: TGCGCCAGCAGCCACCCAGGGTTACGCGGGGAGCTGTTTTTT; clone size: .; V gene: TRBV4-3; D gene: .; J gene: TRBJ2-2
CDR3 protein: CASRPQGEQGYTF; CDR3 DNA: TGCGCCAGCAGACCCCAGGGGGAGCAAGGCTACACCTTC; clone size: .; V gene: TRBV4-1; D gene: TRBD1; J gene: TRBJ1-2
CDR3 protein: CASSNRRAWEEKLFF; CDR3 DNA: TGTGCCAGCTCTAACCGGCGGGCTTGGGAGGAAAAACTGTTTTTT; clone size: .; V gene: TRBV28; D gene: .; J gene: TRBJ1-4
CDR3 protein: CASSTDSLFYEQYF; CDR3 DNA: TGTGCCAGCAGCACCGACAGCCTTTTCTACGAGCAGTACTTC; clone size: once; V gene: TRBV28; D gene: .; J gene: TRBJ2-7
CDR3 protein: CASSLGGMKGFF; CDR3 DNA: TGTGCCAGCAGCTTGGGGGGGATGAAGGGTTTCTTT; clone size: .; V gene: TRBV7-9; D gene: .; J gene: TRBJ1-1
CDR3 protein: CASSLKGRDRPNEQYF; CDR3 DNA: TGTGCCAGCAGCTTAAAGGGCCGGGACAGGCCCAACGAGCAGTACTTC; clone size: once; V gene: TRBV7-3; D gene: TRBD1; J gene: TRBJ2-7
CDR3 protein: CAWSRGSRDLGTDTQYF; CDR3 DNA: TGTGCCTGGAGCAGGGGTTCACGGGACCTTGGGACAGATACGCAGTATTTT; clone size: .; V gene: TRBV30; D gene: .; J gene: TRBJ2-3
CDR3 protein: CASSPGGSIQETQYF; CDR3 DNA: TGTGCCAGTAGTCCGGGGGGTTCCATTCAAGAGACCCAGTACTTC; clone size: .; V gene: TRBV19; D gene: TRBD2; J gene: TRBJ2-5
CDR3 protein: CASSDRRTSGRSTDTQYF; CDR3 DNA: TGCGCCAGCAGCGACCGGAGGACTAGCGGGCGAAGCACAGATACGCAGTATTTT; clone size: .; V gene: TRBV10-2; D gene: TRBD2; J gene: TRBJ2-3
CDR3 protein: CASSHPVGSGNTIYF; CDR3 DNA: TGTGCCAGCAGCCACCCCGTCGGCTCTGGAAACACCATATATTTT; clone size: .; V gene: TRBV6-6; D gene: .; J gene: TRBJ1-3
CDR3 protein: CASSFSGYSNQPQHF; CDR3 DNA: TGTGCCAGCAGTTTTTCAGGGTATAGCAATCAGCCCCAGCATTTT; clone size: .; V gene: TRBV27; D gene: .; J gene: TRBJ1-5
CDR3 protein: CASSYDTGPRLGNTIYF; CDR3 DNA: TGCGCCAGCAGTTACGACACGGGCCCGCGGCTTGGAAACACCATATATTTT; clone size: .; V gene: TRBV5-1; D gene: .; J gene: TRBJ1-3
CDR3 protein: CASSLPESKGGNEKLFF; CDR3 DNA: TGCGCCAGCAGCCTACCTGAATCCAAGGGGGGAAATGAAAAACTGTTTTTT; clone size: .; V gene: TRBV4-1; D gene: .; J gene: TRBJ1-4
CDR3 protein: CASSHTGTGPYEQYF; CDR3 DNA: TGTGCCAGCAGCCACACCGGGACAGGTCCTTACGAGCAGTACTTC; clone size: .; V gene: TRBV14; D gene: TRBD1; J gene: TRBJ2-7
CDR3 protein: CASSQPREATEAFF; CDR3 DNA: TGTGCCAGCAGCCAACCCAGGGAGGCCACTGAAGCTTTCTTT; clone size: .; V gene: TRBV14; D gene: .; J gene: TRBJ1-1
CDR3 protein: CASSPVQGGPDTQYF; CDR3 DNA: TGTGCCAGCAGCCCGGTTCAGGGGGGTCCAGATACGCAGTATTTT; clone size: .; V gene: TRBV4-2; D gene: .; J gene: TRBJ2-3